This TCR beta chain is drawn from a study of cytomegalovirus exposure and HLA in healthy donors. Study-wide context: In terms of ancestry, the Caucasian-associated cluster contained about 80% of the approximately 400 genotyped donors.

CDR1 and CDR2 (germline): SEHNR, FQNEAQ (reference sequence). The CDR3 is made up of 13 amino acids. V lost 3 bases and J 6 bases, leaving 8 bases between the germline ends. Regarding the study as a whole: Sequencing likely caused a cluster of highly shared sequence variants.

Whereas donors were nominally healthy upon sampling, unrecorded immune exposures were probable. As regards this clone: The antigen remains unidentified.

PCR primers comprised 60 Vbeta and 13 Jbeta primers. Profiling relied on immunoSEQ multiplex PCR, and the TCRdb table lists in-frame clones only, not all of them. The sample holds tens of thousands of clones. The source is a man between 40 and 49 years old in good health and CMV-seronegative. The chain employs TRBV7-9 and TRBJ2-2; D unresolved. Specimen: PBMCs. The CDR3 DNA reads TGTGCCAGCAGCTTTTACCAGGCCGGGGAGCTGTTTTTT. This translates into CASSFYQAGELFF.